Listed below are T cell receptor beta chains from one sample, sequenced in a study of T cell responses to AZD1222 COVID-19 vaccine. Some clones are missing from TCRdb's copy, which holds only in-frame ones; the method was immunoSEQ multiplex PCR. The data show 160,000 or so clones, roughly 90% seen once. The starting material was peripheral blood, obtained 28 days after the second AZD1222 dose. These receptors were collected from an adult who received the AZD1222 COVID-19 vaccine. Both conserved end residues are part of each CDR3. D genes are given only for firm matches. Rows may omit the clone size; those that give it use once, few, many or a size class.

TRBD1,17,-,TRBJ1-2,TRBV5-1,TGCGCCAGCAGCTTGGCCGAGAGGACAGGGGTCATCTATGGCTACACCTTC,CASSLAERTGVIYGYTF
TRBD2,14,-,TRBJ2-1,TRBV29-1,TGCAGCGTTGGGACTAGCGGGAGCTACAATGAGCAGTTCTTC,CSVGTSGSYNEQFF
-,15,-,TRBJ1-2,TRBV3-1/TRBV3-2,TGTGCCAGCAGCCAAGATGGGGCAGGGGCGCGGGGCTACACCTTC,CASSQDGAGARGYTF
TRBD2,16,-,TRBJ2-7,TRBV7-9,TGTGCCAGCAGCTCGTCCGTAGCGGGAGAGAGGAGGGAGCAGTACTTC,CASSSSVAGERREQYF
-,15,-,TRBJ2-3,TRBV11-3,TGTGCCAGCAGTGATCGCGGTAGAGGAGGAGATACGCAGTATTTT,CASSDRGRGGDTQYF
-,11,-,TRBJ1-2,TRBV28,TGTGCCAGCAGTTTCGACCAGCACTACACCTTC,CASSFDQHYTF
TRBD1,14,-,TRBJ1-1,TRBV7-2,TGTGCCAGCAGCCAGACAGGGATTGAAGTTTTGGCTTTCTTT,CASSQTGIEVLAFF
-,13,-,TRBJ1-1,TRBV12-3/TRBV12-4,TGTGCCAGCAGTTTACTCCGCAGGCATGAAGCTTTCTTT,CASSLLRRHEAFF
TRBD2,15,few,TRBJ2-1,TRBV7-9,TGTGCCAGCAGGAGACTAGCGGCCTCCTACAATGAGCAGTTCTTC,CASRRLAASYNEQFF
-,11,-,TRBJ2-7,TRBV12-3/TRBV12-4,TGTGCCAGCAGCCTCAGGGAGAAACAGTACTTC,CASSLREKQYF
TRBD1,16,-,TRBJ1-2,TRBV7-9,TGTGCCAGCAGCTCTTCCGGGACAGGGGTGAGCTATGGCTACACCTTC,CASSSSGTGVSYGYTF
-,15,-,TRBJ2-1,TRBV7-8,TGTGCCAGCAGCGAAAGGCGCTATTCCTACAATGAGCAGTTCTTC,CASSERRYSYNEQFF
TRBD1,18,few,TRBJ2-1,TRBV11-3,TGTGCCAGCAGCTTAAACCCAACCGGGACAGGGGGCAACAATGAGCAGTTCTTC,CASSLNPTGTGGNNEQFF
TRBD2,15,-,TRBJ2-1,TRBV3-1/TRBV3-2,TGTGCCAGCAGCACGGGACTAGCGGGGTACAATGAGCAGTTCTTC,CASSTGLAGYNEQFF
-,12,-,TRBJ1-5,TRBV19,TGTGCCAGTAGTAGAAGCAATCAGCCCCAGCATTTT,CASSRSNQPQHF
-,14,-,TRBJ2-7,TRBV27,TGTGCCAGCAGCTCCTTGGGGGCAGCCTACGAGCAGTACTTC,CASSSLGAAYEQYF
-,14,-,TRBJ2-1,TRBV7-9,TGTGCCAGCTTCCGTGGCGGGGCTTACAATGAGCAGTTCTTC,CASFRGGAYNEQFF
TRBD1,15,once,TRBJ1-5,TRBV20-1,TGCAGTGCTAGTAGGGGACAGGGTGGGAATCAGCCCCAGCATTTT,CSASRGQGGNQPQHF
TRBD2,16,-,TRBJ2-7,TRBV4-1,TGCGCCAGCAGCCGCCTAAATCGGGAGGGAGCCTACGAGCAGTACTTC,CASSRLNREGAYEQYF
-,14,-,TRBJ1-1,TRBV4-1,TGCGCCAGCAGCCGGTCGGACAGTCAAACTGAAGCTTTCTTT,CASSRSDSQTEAFF
-,11,-,TRBJ2-1,TRBV12-3/TRBV12-4,TGTGCCAGCAGTAGGACCGATGAGCAGTTCTTC,CASSRTDEQFF
TRBD2,17,-,TRBJ2-2,TRBV5-1,TGCGCCAGCAGCTGGGGGTCTAGCGGGGCCAACACCGGGGAGCTGTTTTTT,CASSWGSSGANTGELFF
-,13,few,TRBJ1-1,TRBV28,TGTGCCAGCAGTTTTCGGCAAAACACTGAAGCTTTCTTT,CASSFRQNTEAFF
TRBD2,16,-,TRBJ2-5,TRBV12-5,TGTGCTAGTGGGTCTTCACTAGCTGAGGGAGGGGAGACCCAGTACTTC,CASGSSLAEGGETQYF
-,13,-,TRBJ2-3,TRBV24-1,TGTGCCACCAGTGGCTCTGTCACAGATACGCAGTATTTT,CATSGSVTDTQYF
TRBD1,20,-,TRBJ1-4,TRBV4-1,TGCGCCAGCAGCCAAGATCCGTTCCGGGTTAACAGGGGAACTAATGAAAAACTGTTTTTT,CASSQDPFRVNRGTNEKLFF
-,13,-,TRBJ2-5,TRBV2,TGTGCCAGCAGGACTACCTCCCAAGAGACCCAGTACTTC,CASRTTSQETQYF
TRBD2,17,-,TRBJ2-3,TRBV3-1/TRBV3-2,TGTGCCAGCAGCCAGGAAAAACCGGGACTAGTAAGAGATACGCAGTATTTT,CASSQEKPGLVRDTQYF
-,14,-,TRBJ2-7,TRBV11-2,TGTGCCAGCAGCTTAGTTGGGGCGGGACTTGGGCAGTACTTC,CASSLVGAGLGQYF
-,14,-,TRBJ2-7,TRBV5-5,TGTGCCAGCAGCTTGCGGGAAAGCTGGGCCGAGCAGTACTTC,CASSLRESWAEQYF
-,14,few,TRBJ1-5,TRBV2,TGTGCCAGCAGTGCCCGGGACAGCAATCAGCCCCAGCATTTT,CASSARDSNQPQHF
-,12,-,TRBJ1-5,TRBV28,TGTGCCAGCAGTTCCACAATTCAGCCCCAGCATTTT,CASSSTIQPQHF
TRBD1,17,-,TRBJ1-4,TRBV4-1,TGCGCCAGCAGCCAGAGGGACAGGGGGGCCACTAATGAAAAACTGTTTTTT,CASSQRDRGATNEKLFF
-,13,-,TRBJ1-2,TRBV19,TGTGCCAGTAGTATTAACAGGGCCTATGGCTACACCTTC,CASSINRAYGYTF
-,13,once,TRBJ1-4,TRBV11-3,TGTGCCAGAGACAGAGCCTCTAATGAAAAACTGTTTTTT,CARDRASNEKLFF
TRBD2,20,once,TRBJ2-3,TRBV3-1/TRBV3-2,TGTGCCAGCAGCCAAGATGTGCCGGGACTAGCGGTTATGAGCCCAGATACGCAGTATTTT,CASSQDVPGLAVMSPDTQYF
-,12,-,TRBJ2-3,TRBV5-4,TGTGCCAGCAGCCCCCCGGGGAATACGCAGTATTTT,CASSPPGNTQYF
-,12,-,TRBJ2-1,TRBV9,TGTGCCAGCAGCGGCGACCCCAATGAGCAGTTCTTC,CASSGDPNEQFF
-,15,-,TRBJ2-7,TRBV7-9,TGTGCCAGCAGCTTGTCAGGGTATCCTACCTACGAGCAGTACTTC,CASSLSGYPTYEQYF
-,14,once,TRBJ1-4,TRBV4-2,TGTGCCAGCAGCCATGGACAGATTAATGAAAAACTGTTTTTT,CASSHGQINEKLFF
-,14,once,TRBJ2-2,TRBV29-1,TGCAGCGTCCTCAAGGGGGAGAACACCGGGGAGCTGTTTTTT,CSVLKGENTGELFF
-,12,-,TRBJ1-5,TRBV12-3/TRBV12-4,TGTGCCAGCAGTTTGAAGGCTCAGCCCCAGCATTTT,CASSLKAQPQHF
TRBD2,17,-,TRBJ2-7,TRBV4-2,TGTGCCAGCAGCCAAGATCCCCGGACTAGTCACTCCTACGAGCAGTACTTC,CASSQDPRTSHSYEQYF
TRBD1,14,-,TRBJ1-4,TRBV7-9,TGTGCCAGCAGCTTGGGACAGCCTAATGAAAAACTGTTTTTT,CASSLGQPNEKLFF
-,11,-,TRBJ1-2,TRBV30,TGTGCCTGGAGTGTATTTTTCGGCTACACCTTC,CAWSVFFGYTF
-,11,-,TRBJ1-1,TRBV6-5,TGTGCCAGCAGTTACCCCGGGGCTCTGGTCTTT,CASSYPGALVF
TRBD2,15,-,TRBJ2-1,TRBV24-1,TGTGCCACCAGTGACCCCGGACTAGCGGCCAATGAGCAGTTCTTC,CATSDPGLAANEQFF
-,15,-,TRBJ1-1,TRBV2,TGTGCCAGCAGTGCTGCACGTATGATGAACACTGAAGCTTTCTTT,CASSAARMMNTEAFF
-,14,-,TRBJ2-2,TRBV11-3,TGTGCCAGCAGCTCCAACCAGATTACCGGGGAGCTGTTTTTT,CASSSNQITGELFF
-,16,-,TRBJ2-3,TRBV6-5,TGTGCCAGCAGTTACTCGAGGCAGGGAAGAACAGATACGCAGTATTTT,CASSYSRQGRTDTQYF
TRBD1,13,-,TRBJ1-3,TRBV12-3/TRBV12-4,TGTGCCAGCAGCAGGGGGCCGGGAAACACCATATATTTT,CASSRGPGNTIYF
TRBD1,13,once,TRBJ1-1,TRBV3-1/TRBV3-2,TGTGCCAGCTGCTTGACAGGGATCACTGAAGCTTTCTTT,CASCLTGITEAFF
-,14,-,TRBJ2-7,TRBV5-1,TGCGCCAGCAGCTTGGAGGTCAGCTCTTACGAGCAGTACTTC,CASSLEVSSYEQYF
-,11,-,TRBJ2-7,TRBV10-3,TGTGCCATCAGTGAGTCAGGTGAGCAGTACTTC,CAISESGEQYF